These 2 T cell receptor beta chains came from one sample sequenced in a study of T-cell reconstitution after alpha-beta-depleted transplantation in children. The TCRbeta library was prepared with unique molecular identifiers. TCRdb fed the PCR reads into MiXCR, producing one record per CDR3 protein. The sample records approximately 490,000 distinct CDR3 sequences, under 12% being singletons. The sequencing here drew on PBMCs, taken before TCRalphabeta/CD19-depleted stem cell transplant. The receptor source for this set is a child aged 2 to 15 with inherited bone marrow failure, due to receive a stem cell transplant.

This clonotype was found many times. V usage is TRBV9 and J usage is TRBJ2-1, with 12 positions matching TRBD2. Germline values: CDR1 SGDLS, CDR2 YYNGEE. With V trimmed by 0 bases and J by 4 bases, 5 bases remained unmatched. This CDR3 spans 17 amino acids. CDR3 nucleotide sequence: TGTGCCAGCAGCGTAGCTAGGCTAGCGGGAGGGTACAATGAGCAGTTCTTC. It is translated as CASSVARLAGGYNEQFF.

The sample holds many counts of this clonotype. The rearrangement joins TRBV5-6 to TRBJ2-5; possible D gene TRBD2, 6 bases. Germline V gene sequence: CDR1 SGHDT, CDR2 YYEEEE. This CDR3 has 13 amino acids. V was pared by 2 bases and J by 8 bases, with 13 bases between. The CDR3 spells CASSFRETQTQYF. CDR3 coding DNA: TGTGCCAGCAGCTTTCGGGAGACCCAAACCCAGTACTTC.